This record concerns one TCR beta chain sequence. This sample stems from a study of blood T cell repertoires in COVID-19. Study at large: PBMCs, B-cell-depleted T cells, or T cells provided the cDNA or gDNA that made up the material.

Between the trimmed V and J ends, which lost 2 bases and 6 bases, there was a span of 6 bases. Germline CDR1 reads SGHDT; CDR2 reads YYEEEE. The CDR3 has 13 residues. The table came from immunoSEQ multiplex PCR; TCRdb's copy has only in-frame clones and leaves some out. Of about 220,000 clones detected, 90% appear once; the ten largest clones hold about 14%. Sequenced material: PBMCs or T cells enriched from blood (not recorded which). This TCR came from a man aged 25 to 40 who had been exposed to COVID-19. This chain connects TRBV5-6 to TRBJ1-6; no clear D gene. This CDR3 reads CASSFSLNSPLHF. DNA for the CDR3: TGTGCCAGCAGCTTTAGTCTTAATTCACCCCTCCACTTT.